The clone carrying this T cell receptor (beta chain) has just a few counts. The antigen remains undetermined. The germline V gene has CDR1 SEHNR and CDR2 FQNEAQ (reference sequence). This CDR3 region has 14 residues. V lost 5 bases and J 5 bases, leaving 15 bases between the germline ends. The PCR had 60 Vbeta and 13 Jbeta primers. Assay: immunoSEQ multiplex PCR; the TCRdb copy retains only in-frame clones and omits some. The sample lists about 96,000 clones, about 70% occurring once. The sample belongs to a study of cytomegalovirus exposure and HLA in healthy donors. Study-wide results and caveats: According to an earlier analysis, most TCR beta V segments yielded productive rearrangements about 87% or about 30% of the time.

In nominal health when sampled, donors likely had unrecorded immune exposures nonetheless. Sequences were obtained from PBMCs. This receptor was taken from a female donor in good health and CMV-seropositive. The J gene is TRBJ2-5, the V gene TRBV7-9; D ambiguous. This CDR3 reads CASSLPGRRETQYF. For the CDR3, the DNA is TGTGCCAGCAGCCTCCCAGGCCGTAGGGAGACCCAGTACTTC.